This passage covers 18 T cell receptor beta chains from one sample sequenced in a study of human CD8 memory T cell subsets. Production of TCR beta libraries used UMI-labeled 5' RACE as the method. TCRdb reprocessed the 5' RACE reads and reports one entry per CDR3 protein, with no DNA. Here the sample table reports roughly 10,000 distinct CDR3 sequences. Sequenced sample: CD8+ stem-like memory T cells (TSCM and TCM) sorted from PBMCs. Subset specified: stem-like memory CD8 T cells (TSTEM), CCR7+ PD-1- TIGIT-. The receptors were sampled from a human donor in good health.

The J gene is TRBJ2-7, the V gene TRBV5-1; TCRdb outputs TRBD1, but without DNA this stays unchecked. The germline gives CDR1 SGHRS, CDR2 YFSETQ. CDR3 length: 15 amino acids. CDR3 amino acids: CASSLARDSPYEQYF.

This clonotype registers medium-sized by frequency. This chain uses TRBV5-5 with TRBJ1-2; TCRdb names TRBD1, which stays unverified in the absence of DNA. The germline V gene encodes CDR1 SGHKS and CDR2 YYEKEE (reference sequence). The CDR3 covers 14 residues. CDR3 protein: CASSLVGTGDGYTF.

Measured by frequency, this clonotype is medium-sized. The V gene is TRBV10-3, the J gene TRBJ2-5; the TRBD1 assignment by TCRdb is unverifiable without DNA. The CDR3 loop spans 12 amino acids. Looked up from germline, CDR1 is ENHRY and CDR2 is SYGVKD. The CDR3 here is CAMGQDQETQYF.

V and J are TRBV11-3 and TRBJ2-1; TCRdb indicates TRBD2, and absent DNA this call remains unverified. Germline V CDR1 and CDR2: SGHNT, YENEEA. There are 14 residues in the CDR3. This CDR3 is CASSLALAYNEQFF.

The V gene is TRBV7-9, the J gene TRBJ2-5. Germline V gene sequence: CDR1 SEHNR, CDR2 FQNEAQ (reference sequence). This CDR3 has 12 amino acids. CDR3 sequence reads: CASSLGQETQYF. The full variable domain, completed using reference TRBV7-9 and TRBJ2-5, is DTGVSQNPRHKITKRGQNVTFRCDPISEHNRLYWYRQTLGQGPEFLTYFQNEAQLEKSRLLSDRFSAERPKGSFSTLEIQRTEQGDSAMYLCASSLGQETQYFGPGTRLLVL.

The chain links TRBV30 to TRBJ2-3; TCRdb's D gene call, TRBD1, goes unchecked for lack of DNA. Germline CDR1 GTSNPN, CDR2 SVGIG (reference sequence). This CDR3 has 12 residues. CDR3: CAWSEGTASQYF.

The chain recombines TRBV21-1 with TRBJ2-1; TCRdb reports TRBD1, a call that lacks DNA to check it against. TRBV21-1 is tagged as a pseudogene. The CDR3 runs to 15 residues. The CDR3: CASSHQGPSYNEQFF.

The V and J genes are TRBV6-4 and TRBJ2-1; TCRdb returns TRBD2, unconfirmable since there is no DNA. Germline CDR1 and CDR2: MRHNA and SNTAGT. The CDR3 totals 14 residues. Here the CDR3 reads CASSALPGQAEQFF.

The V call is TRBV11-2, the J call TRBJ1-1. The CDR3 length is 13 residues. Germline-derived CDR1 and CDR2 are SGHAT and FQNNGV. CDR3 in amino acids: CASSWEVGTEAFF.

The V call is TRBV2, the J call TRBJ1-5; the TCRdb D gene call, TRBD1, has no DNA to confirm it. The V gene's germline CDR1 is SNHLY and CDR2 FYNNEI. The length of the CDR3 is 14 residues. The chain's CDR3 is CASKRIGGNQPQHF.

The genes are TRBV24-1 and TRBJ2-1. Per germline, CDR1 KGHDR and CDR2 SFDVKD. The CDR3 sequence is 16 residues long. CDR3 protein: CATSGIPGSSYNEQFF.

This rearrangement joins TRBV7-9 to TRBJ1-1; without DNA, the TCRdb call of TRBD1 cannot be checked. Germline V gives CDR1 SEHNR, CDR2 FQNEAQ (reference sequence). There are 15 residues in the CDR3. CDR3 region: CASSLGTVLNTEAFF.

The gene calls are TRBV10-3 and TRBJ1-1. The CDR3 covers 14 residues. The germline V gene has CDR1 ENHRY and CDR2 SYGVKD. CDR3: CAISESGMNTEAFF.

This chain links TRBV7-9 with TRBJ1-1; TCRdb designates TRBD1, a call that cannot be tested without DNA. The CDR3 sequence is 12 residues long. CDR1 and CDR2 (germline): SEHNR, FQNEAQ (reference sequence). CDR3: CASIGAFTEAFF.

The chain recombines TRBV19 with TRBJ2-3; TCRdb picks TRBD1, but there is no DNA to check that call. CDR3 length equals 17 residues. Germline CDR1 reads LNHDA; CDR2 reads SQIVND (reference sequence). The CDR3 is CASSRYGGAEVTDTQYF.

J is TRBJ1-1 and V is TRBV7-9. The germline V gene encodes CDR1 SEHNR and CDR2 FQNEAQ (reference sequence). The CDR3 length is 14 residues. This CDR3 reads CASRPTLVNTEAFF.

The chain uses TRBV2 and TRBJ2-3; TCRdb's assignment of TRBD2 cannot be checked, as there is no DNA. Germline CDR1 is SNHLY and CDR2 is FYNNEI. The CDR3 spans 17 residues. The CDR3 loop is CASSVASGGAYEDTQYF.

Frequency places this clonotype as medium-sized. The genes are TRBV29-1 and TRBJ2-1. The CDR3 length is 13 residues. Germline V CDR1 and CDR2: SQVTM, ANQGSEA. The CDR3 loop reads CSVMWGAYNEQFF.